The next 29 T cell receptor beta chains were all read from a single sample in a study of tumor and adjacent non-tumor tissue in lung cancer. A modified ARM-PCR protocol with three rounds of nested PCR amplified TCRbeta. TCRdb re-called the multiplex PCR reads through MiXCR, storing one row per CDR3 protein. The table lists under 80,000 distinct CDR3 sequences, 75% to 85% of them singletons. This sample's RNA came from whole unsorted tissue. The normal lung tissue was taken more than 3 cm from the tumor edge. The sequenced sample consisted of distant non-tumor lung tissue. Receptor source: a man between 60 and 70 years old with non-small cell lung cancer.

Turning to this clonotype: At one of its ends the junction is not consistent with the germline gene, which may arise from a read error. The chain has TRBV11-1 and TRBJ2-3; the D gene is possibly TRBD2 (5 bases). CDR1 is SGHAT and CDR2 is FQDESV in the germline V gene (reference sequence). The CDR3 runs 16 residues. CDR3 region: CASSSGLADGTDMLHF. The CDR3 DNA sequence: TGTGCCAGCAGCTCCGGGCTAGCAGATGGCACAGATATGCTGCATTTT.

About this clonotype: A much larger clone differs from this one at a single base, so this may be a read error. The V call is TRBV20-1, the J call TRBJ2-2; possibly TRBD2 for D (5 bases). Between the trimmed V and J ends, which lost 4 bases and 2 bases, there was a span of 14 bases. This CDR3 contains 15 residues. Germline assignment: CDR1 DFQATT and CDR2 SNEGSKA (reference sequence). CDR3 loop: CSATSCRFNTGELFF. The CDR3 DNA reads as TGCAGTGCTACTAGCTGTAGATTTAACACCGGGGAGCTGTTTTTT.

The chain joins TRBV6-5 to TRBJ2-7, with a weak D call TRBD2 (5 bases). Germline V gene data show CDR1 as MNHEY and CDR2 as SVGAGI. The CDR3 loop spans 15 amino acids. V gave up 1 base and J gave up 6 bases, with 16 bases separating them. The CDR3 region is CASSYFRWETAEQYF. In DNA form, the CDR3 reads TGTGCCAGCAGTTACTTCAGGTGGGAGACGGCCGAGCAGTACTTC.

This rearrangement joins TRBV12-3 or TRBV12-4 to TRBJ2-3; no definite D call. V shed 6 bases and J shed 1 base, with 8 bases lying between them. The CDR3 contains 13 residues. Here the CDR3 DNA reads TGTGCCAGCAGAGAACGGGGCACAGATACGCAGTATTTT. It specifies CASRERGTDTQYF.

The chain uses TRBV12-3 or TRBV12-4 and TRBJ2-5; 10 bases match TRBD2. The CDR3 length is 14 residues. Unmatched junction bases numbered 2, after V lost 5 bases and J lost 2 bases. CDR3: CASSRTSGQETQYF. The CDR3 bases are TGTGCCAGCAGTCGGACTAGCGGACAAGAGACCCAGTACTTC.

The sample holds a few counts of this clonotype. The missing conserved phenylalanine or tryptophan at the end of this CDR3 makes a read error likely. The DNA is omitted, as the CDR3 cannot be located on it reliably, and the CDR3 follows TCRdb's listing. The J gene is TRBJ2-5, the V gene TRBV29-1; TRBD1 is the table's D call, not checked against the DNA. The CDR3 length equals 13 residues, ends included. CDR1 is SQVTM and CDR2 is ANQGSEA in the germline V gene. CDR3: CSVETGVQETQYL.

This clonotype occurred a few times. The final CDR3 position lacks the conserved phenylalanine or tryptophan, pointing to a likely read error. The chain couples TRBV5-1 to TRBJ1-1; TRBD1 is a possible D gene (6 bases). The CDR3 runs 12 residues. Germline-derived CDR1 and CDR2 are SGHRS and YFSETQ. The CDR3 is CTSSSTGPEAFI. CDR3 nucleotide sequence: TGCACCAGCAGCTCGACAGGACCTGAAGCTTTCATT.

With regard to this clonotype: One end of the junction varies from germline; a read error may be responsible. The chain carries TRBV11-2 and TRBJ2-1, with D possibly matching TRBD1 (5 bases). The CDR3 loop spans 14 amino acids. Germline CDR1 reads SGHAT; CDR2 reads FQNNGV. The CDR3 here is CASSLGVELGEQFF. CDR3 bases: TGTGCCAGTAGCTTAGGGGTGGAACTTGGGGAGCAGTTCTTC.

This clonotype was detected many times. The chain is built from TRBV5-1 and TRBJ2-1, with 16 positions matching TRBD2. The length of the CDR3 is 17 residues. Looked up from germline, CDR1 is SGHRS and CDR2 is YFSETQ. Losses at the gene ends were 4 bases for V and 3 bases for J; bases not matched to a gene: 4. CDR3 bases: TGCGCCAGCAGCCCGGGACTAGCGGGAGGGTTCTACAATGAGCAGTTCTTC. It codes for CASSPGLAGGFYNEQFF.

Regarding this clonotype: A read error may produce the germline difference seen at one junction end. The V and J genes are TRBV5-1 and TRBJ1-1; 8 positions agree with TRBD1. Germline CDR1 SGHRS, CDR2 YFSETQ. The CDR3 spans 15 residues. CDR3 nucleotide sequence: TGCGCCAGCAGTCTCAGGTCGACAGGGGCCGCTGAAGCTTTATTT. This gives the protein CASSLRSTGAAEALF. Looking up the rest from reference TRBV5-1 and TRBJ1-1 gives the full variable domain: KAGVTQTPRYLIKTRGQQVTLSCSPISGHRSVSWYQQTPGQGLQFLFEYFSETQRNKGNFPGRFSGRQFSNSRSEMNVSTLELGDSALYLCASSLRSTGAAEALFGQGTRLTVV.

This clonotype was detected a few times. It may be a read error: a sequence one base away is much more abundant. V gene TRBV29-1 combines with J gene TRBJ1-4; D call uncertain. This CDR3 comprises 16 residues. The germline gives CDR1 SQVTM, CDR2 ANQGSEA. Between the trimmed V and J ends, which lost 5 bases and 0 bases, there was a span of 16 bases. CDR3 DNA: TGCAGCGTTTACACCCCCGACAATGCAACTAATGAAAAACTGTTTTTT. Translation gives CSVYTPDNATNEKLFF.

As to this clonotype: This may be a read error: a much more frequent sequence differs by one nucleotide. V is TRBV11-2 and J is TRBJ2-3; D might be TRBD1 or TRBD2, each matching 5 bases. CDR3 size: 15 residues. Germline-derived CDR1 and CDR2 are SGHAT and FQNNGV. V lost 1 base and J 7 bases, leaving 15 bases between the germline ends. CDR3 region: CASSLGPLGDHTQYF. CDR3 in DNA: TGTGCCAGCAGCTTAGGACCCCTAGGGGACCATACGCAGTATTTT.

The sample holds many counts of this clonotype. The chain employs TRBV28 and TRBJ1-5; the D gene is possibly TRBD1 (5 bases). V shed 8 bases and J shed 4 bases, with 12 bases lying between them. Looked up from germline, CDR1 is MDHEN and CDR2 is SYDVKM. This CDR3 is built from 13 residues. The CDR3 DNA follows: TGTGCCAGCTCTCCAGGGTTTAATCAGCCCCAGCATTTT. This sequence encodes CASSPGFNQPQHF.

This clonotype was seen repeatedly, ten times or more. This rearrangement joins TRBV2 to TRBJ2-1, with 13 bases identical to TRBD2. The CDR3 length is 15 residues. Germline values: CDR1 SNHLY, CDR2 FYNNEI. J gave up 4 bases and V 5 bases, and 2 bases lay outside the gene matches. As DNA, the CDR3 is TGTGCCAGCAGTCTACTAGCGGGAGGGTACAATGAGCAGTTCTTC. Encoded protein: CASSLLAGGYNEQFF.

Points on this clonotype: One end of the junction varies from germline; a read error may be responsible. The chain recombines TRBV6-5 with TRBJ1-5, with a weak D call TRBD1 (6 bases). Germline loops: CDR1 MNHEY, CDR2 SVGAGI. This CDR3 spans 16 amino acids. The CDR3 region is CVSSSEVTGKVQAQHF. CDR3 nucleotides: TGTGTCAGCAGTTCCGAGGTAACAGGGAAAGTTCAGGCCCAGCATTTT.

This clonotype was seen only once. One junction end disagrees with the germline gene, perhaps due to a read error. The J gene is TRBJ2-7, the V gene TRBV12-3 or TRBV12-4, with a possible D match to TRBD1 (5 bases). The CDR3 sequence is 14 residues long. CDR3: CVSRTGHRSYEQYF. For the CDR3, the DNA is TGTGTCAGCAGGACCGGACACAGGTCCTACGAGCAATACTTC.

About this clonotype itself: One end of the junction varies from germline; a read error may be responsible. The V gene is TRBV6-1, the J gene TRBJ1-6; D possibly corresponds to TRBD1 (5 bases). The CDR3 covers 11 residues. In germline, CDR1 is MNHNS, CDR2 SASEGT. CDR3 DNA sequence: TGTTCCAGCAGTGTGGGGGTACCCCTCCACTTT. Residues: CSSSVGVPLHF.

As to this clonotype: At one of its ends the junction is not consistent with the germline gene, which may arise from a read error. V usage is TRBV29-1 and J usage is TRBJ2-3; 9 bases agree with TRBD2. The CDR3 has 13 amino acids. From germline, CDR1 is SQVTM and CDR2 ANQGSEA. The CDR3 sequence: CGVEAGGTDMQYF. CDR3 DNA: TGCGGCGTTGAAGCGGGAGGCACAGATATGCAGTATTTT.

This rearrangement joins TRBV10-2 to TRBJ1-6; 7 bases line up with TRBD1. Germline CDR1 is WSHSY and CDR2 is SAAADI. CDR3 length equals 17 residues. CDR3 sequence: CAGSQPWTGAYNSPLHF. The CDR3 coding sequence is TGCGCTGGCAGTCAACCCTGGACAGGAGCGTATAATTCACCCCTCCACTTT.

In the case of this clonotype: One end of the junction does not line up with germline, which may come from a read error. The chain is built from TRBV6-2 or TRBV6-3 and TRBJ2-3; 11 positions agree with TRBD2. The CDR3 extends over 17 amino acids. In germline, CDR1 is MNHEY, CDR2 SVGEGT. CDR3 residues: CTSSYYVLAGVTDKQYF. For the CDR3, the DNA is TGTACCAGCAGTTATTACGTACTAGCGGGAGTCACAGATAAGCAGTATTTT.

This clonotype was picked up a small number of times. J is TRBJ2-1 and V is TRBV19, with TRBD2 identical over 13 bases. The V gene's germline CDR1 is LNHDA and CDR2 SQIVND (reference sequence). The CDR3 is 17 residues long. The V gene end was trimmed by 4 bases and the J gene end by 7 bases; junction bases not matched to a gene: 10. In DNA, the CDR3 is TGTGCCAGTAGTAGGCTACTAGCGGGAGGGCCTCGTAATGAGCAGTTCTTC. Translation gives CASSRLLAGGPRNEQFF.

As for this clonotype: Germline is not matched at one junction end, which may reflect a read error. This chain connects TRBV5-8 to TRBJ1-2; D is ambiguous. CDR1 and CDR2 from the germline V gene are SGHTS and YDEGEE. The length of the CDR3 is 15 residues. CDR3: CASSLAGGTNYGYTF. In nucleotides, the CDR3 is TGTGCCAGCAGCTTGGCCGGCGGTACTAACTATGGCTACACTTTC. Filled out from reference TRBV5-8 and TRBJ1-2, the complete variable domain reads EAGVTQSPTHLIKTRGQQATLRCSPISGHTSVYWYQQALGLGLQFLLWYDEGEERNRGNFPPRFSGRQFPNYSSELNVNALELEDSALYLCASSLAGGTNYGYTFGSGTRLTVV.

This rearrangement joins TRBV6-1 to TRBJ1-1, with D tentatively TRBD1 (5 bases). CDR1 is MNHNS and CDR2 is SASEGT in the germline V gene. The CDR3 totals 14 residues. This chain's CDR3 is CTSRDPRYYTEAFF. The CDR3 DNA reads TGTACGAGCCGGGACCCAAGGTATTACACTGAAGCTTTCTTT.

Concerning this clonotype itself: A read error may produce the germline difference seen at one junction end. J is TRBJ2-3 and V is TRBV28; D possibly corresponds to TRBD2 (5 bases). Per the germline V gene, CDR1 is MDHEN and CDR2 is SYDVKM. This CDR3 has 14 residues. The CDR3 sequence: CASSRDSITDTQYF. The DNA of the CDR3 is TGTGCCAGCAGTCGGGATTCTATCACAGATACGCAATATTTT.

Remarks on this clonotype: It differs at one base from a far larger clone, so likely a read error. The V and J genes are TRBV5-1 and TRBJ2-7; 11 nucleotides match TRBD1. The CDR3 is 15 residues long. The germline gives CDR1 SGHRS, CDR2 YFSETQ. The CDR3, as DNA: TGCGCCCGCAGTTTCGGGACAGGGGGTTCCTACGAGCAGTACTTC. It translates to CARSFGTGGSYEQYF.

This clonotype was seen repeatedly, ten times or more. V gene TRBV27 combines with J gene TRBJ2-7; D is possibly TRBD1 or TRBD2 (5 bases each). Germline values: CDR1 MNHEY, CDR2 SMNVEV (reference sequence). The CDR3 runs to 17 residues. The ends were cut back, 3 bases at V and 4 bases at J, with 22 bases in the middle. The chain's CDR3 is CASSFRILGEGLYEQYF. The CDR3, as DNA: TGTGCCAGCAGTTTCCGGATTTTGGGGGAAGGTTTGTACGAGCAGTACTTC.

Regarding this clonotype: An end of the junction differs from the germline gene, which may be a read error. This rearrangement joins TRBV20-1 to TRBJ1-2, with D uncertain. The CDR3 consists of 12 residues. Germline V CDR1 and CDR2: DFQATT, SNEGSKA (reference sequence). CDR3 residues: CSARKVLDGYTF. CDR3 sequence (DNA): TGTAGTGCTAGGAAGGTGCTGGATGGCTACACCTTC.

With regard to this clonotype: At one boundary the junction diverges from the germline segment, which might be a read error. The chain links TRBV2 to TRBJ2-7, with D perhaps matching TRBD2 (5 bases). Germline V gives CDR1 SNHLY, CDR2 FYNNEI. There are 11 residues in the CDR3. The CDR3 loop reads CASGKTWEQYF. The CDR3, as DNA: TGTGCCAGCGGTAAAACCTGGGAGCAATACTTC.

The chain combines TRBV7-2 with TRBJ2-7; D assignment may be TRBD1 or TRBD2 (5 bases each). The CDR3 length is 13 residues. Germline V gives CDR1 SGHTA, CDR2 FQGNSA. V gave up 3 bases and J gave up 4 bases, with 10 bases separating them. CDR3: CASSLRGGYEQYF. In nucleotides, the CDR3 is TGTGCCAGCAGCTTGAGGGGTGGGTACGAGCAGTACTTC. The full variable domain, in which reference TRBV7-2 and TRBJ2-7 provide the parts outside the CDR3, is GAGVSQSPSNKVTEKGKDVELRCDPISGHTALYWYRQSLGQGLEFLIYFQGNSAPDKSGLPSDRFSAERTGGSVSTLTIQRTQQEDSAVYLCASSLRGGYEQYFGPGTRLTVT.